The 20 T cell receptor beta chains below come from one sample, sequenced in a study of T cell responses to AZD1222 COVID-19 vaccine. TCRdb's table, derived via immunoSEQ multiplex PCR, lists solely in-frame clones and lacks some. The sample comprises approximately 170,000 clones, roughly nine tenths of which are singletons, and 6% to 8% rests with the top ten. The specimen was peripheral blood, collected on day 0 of AZD1222 vaccination. Source of these receptors: an adult in good health.

This chain connects TRBV7-6 to TRBJ2-7; 15 bases agree with TRBD2. CDR1 is SGHVS, CDR2 FNYEAQ, per germline. J gave up 5 bases and V 5 bases, and 13 bases lay outside the gene matches. The CDR3 has 18 residues. The CDR3 DNA is TGTGCCAGCAGCCTACCTTCATACGGACTAGCGGGGGGGAACGAGCAGTACGTC. Its protein product is CASSLPSYGLAGGNEQYV.

The chain has TRBV7-9 and TRBJ2-6; 16 nucleotides match TRBD2. The CDR3 spans 17 residues. The germline V gene has CDR1 SEHNR and CDR2 FQNEAQ (reference sequence). Trimming took 4 bases from V and 7 from J; bases not matched to a gene: 4. CDR3 sequence (DNA): TGTGCCAGCAGCTCGGGACTAGCGGGGGGGCGAGCCAACGTCCTGACTTTC. The encoded protein is CASSSGLAGGRANVLTF.

This sequence joins TRBV25-1 and TRBJ1-1, with D uncertain. Germline CDR1 is MGHDK and CDR2 is SYGVNS. Trimming shortened V by 1 base and J by 6 bases, and 12 bases separated the two germline ends. The length of the CDR3 is 14 residues. The CDR3 DNA sequence: TGTGCCAGCAGTGAATTTGGCAGAGGCGCTGAAGCTTTCTTT. This codes for CASSEFGRGAEAFF.

The chain uses TRBV11-2 and TRBJ1-1; weak D call: TRBD1 (5 bases). The CDR3 is 12 residues long. Germline CDR1 is SGHAT and CDR2 is FQNNGV. With 0 bases removed from V and 6 bases from J, the gap between germline ends came to 5 bases. In nucleotides, the CDR3 is TGTGCCAGCAGCTTAGACAGGGCTGAAGCTTTCTTT. Its protein is CASSLDRAEAFF. Full variable domain (missing parts from reference TRBV11-2 and TRBJ1-1): EAGVAQSPRYKIIEKRQSVAFWCNPISGHATLYWYQQILGQGPKLLIQFQNNGVVDDSQLPKDRFSAERLKGVDSTLKIQPAKLEDSAVYLCASSLDRAEAFFGQGTRLTVV.

The chain carries TRBV5-6 and TRBJ2-7, with 8 bases aligning to TRBD1. With V trimmed by 5 bases and J by 2 bases, 18 bases remained unmatched. Germline values: CDR1 SGHDT, CDR2 YYEEEE. The CDR3 consists of 18 residues. The CDR3 region has the DNA TGTGCCAGCAGGGCTGGAATAATGTGGGACAGGCCAGCCTACGAGCAGTACGTC. Protein: CASRAGIMWDRPAYEQYV.

The V call is TRBV4-2, the J call TRBJ1-2; 7 positions match TRBD1. This CDR3 has 14 amino acids. The ends lost 2 bases at V and 3 bases at J; junction bases unmatched: 3. Germline V gene sequence: CDR1 LGHNA, CDR2 YNFKEQ. The CDR3 DNA follows: TGTGCCAGCAGCCAACAGCAGGGGGACTATGGCTACACCTTC. It codes for CASSQQQGDYGYTF.

The chain is built from TRBV6-5 and TRBJ2-3; TRBD2 is a possible D gene (7 bases). The CDR3 loop spans 15 amino acids. V was clipped by 2 bases and J by 4 bases, with 13 bases between them. Germline CDR1 is MNHEY and CDR2 is SVGAGI. CDR3 DNA sequence: TGTGCCAGCAGTTACGGGGGGGGGCTCGCAGATACGCAGTATTTT. Translated: CASSYGGGLADTQYF.

The chain is built from TRBV27 and TRBJ1-1; possible D gene TRBD1, 5 bases. Trimming shortened V by 5 bases and J by 3 bases, and 13 bases separated the two germline ends. Germline V gives CDR1 MNHEY, CDR2 SMNVEV (reference sequence). The CDR3 is made up of 14 amino acids. The CDR3 region has the DNA TGTGCCAGCAGTCCGACAAAGGGGCACACTGAAGCTTTCTTT. As protein: CASSPTKGHTEAFF.

The chain is built from TRBV13 and TRBJ1-3; no clear D. The length of the CDR3 is 12 residues. The germline V gene has CDR1 PRHDT and CDR2 FYEKMQ (reference sequence). The V gene lost 6 bases and the J gene lost 0 bases, with 3 bases spanning the gap. The DNA of the CDR3 is TGTGCCAGCAGGGGCTCTGGAAACACCATATATTTT. This gives the protein CASRGSGNTIYF.

The chain joins TRBV19 to TRBJ2-5; no firm D call. V shed 3 bases and J shed 0 bases, with 5 bases lying between them. Per germline, CDR1 LNHDA and CDR2 SQIVND (reference sequence). The CDR3 is made up of 13 amino acids. DNA for the CDR3: TGTGCCAGTAGTATCAGGAACCAAGAGACCCAGTACTTC. Translated: CASSIRNQETQYF.

V gene TRBV4-3 combines with J gene TRBJ2-5; the D is unclear. CDR1 is LGHNA, CDR2 YSLEER, per germline. Trimming took 1 base from V and 2 from J, leaving 11 bases between them. The CDR3 has 15 amino acids. The CDR3 protein is CASSQGVGTQETQYF. CDR3 nucleotides: TGCGCCAGCAGCCAAGGGGTGGGAACACAAGAGACCCAGTACTTC.

J is TRBJ2-7 and V is TRBV13; 8 positions agree with TRBD2. V lost 5 bases and J lost 2; bases outside the gene matches: 23. The CDR3 is 20 amino acids. Germline values: CDR1 PRHDT, CDR2 FYEKMQ (reference sequence). Here the CDR3 reads CASSLLAWAGGGSSAYEQYF. As DNA, the CDR3 is TGTGCCAGCAGCCTCTTGGCTTGGGCGGGCGGGGGGTCTTCCGCCTACGAGCAGTACTTC. Supplemented by reference TRBV13 and TRBJ2-7, the full variable domain reads AAGVIQSPRHLIKEKRETATLKCYPIPRHDTVYWYQQGPGQDPQFLISFYEKMQSDKGSIPDRFSAQQFSDYHSELNMSSLELGDSALYFCASSLLAWAGGGSSAYEQYFGPGTRLTVT.

CDR3 nucleotides: TGTGCCAGCAGCTTAAACGGGGACGGTTATAATTCACCCCTCCACTTT. Translating it yields CASSLNGDGYNSPLHF. This rearrangement joins TRBV7-3 to TRBJ1-6; the D gene is possibly TRBD1 (5 bases). From germline, CDR1 is SGHTA and CDR2 FQGTGA. Deletions cut 1 base from V and 4 bases from J, with 11 bases between. The CDR3 loop spans 16 amino acids.

The chain is built from TRBV19 and TRBJ2-6; no reliable D call. Trimming left V 4 bases short and J 0 bases short, with 4 bases between. CDR3 length equals 14 residues. Germline assignment: CDR1 LNHDA and CDR2 SQIVND (reference sequence). CDR3 amino acids: CASSTSSGANVLTF. The CDR3 DNA is TGTGCCAGTAGTACCAGCTCTGGGGCCAACGTCCTGACTTTC.

The chain carries TRBV7-9 and TRBJ2-1, with D uncertain. Between the trimmed V and J ends, which lost 5 bases and 5 bases, there was a span of 7 bases. This CDR3 contains 12 residues. CDR1 is SEHNR, CDR2 FQNEAQ, per germline (reference sequence). The CDR3 DNA reads as TGTGCCAGCAGCCCCCAAAACAATGAGCAGTTCTTC. This translates into CASSPQNNEQFF.

The sample holds one count of this clone. J is TRBJ1-1 and V is TRBV27; D is undetermined. The length of the CDR3 is 14 residues. V dropped 1 base and J dropped 4 bases, with 10 bases sitting between them. CDR1 is MNHEY and CDR2 is SMNVEV in the germline V gene (reference sequence). The CDR3 here is CASSLLGVPTEAFF. CDR3 nucleotides: TGTGCCAGCAGTTTATTGGGAGTTCCCACTGAAGCTTTCTTT.

The V and J genes are TRBV4-2 and TRBJ1-6; maybe TRBD1 (6 bases). Germline values: CDR1 LGHNA, CDR2 YNFKEQ. The CDR3 extends over 16 amino acids. The V end was cut by 4 bases, the J end by 6 bases, with 16 bases between. CDR3 sequence (DNA): TGTGCCAGCAGCCCAGAGACAGGTCGTGGTAATTCACCCCTCCACTTT. It translates to CASSPETGRGNSPLHF.

This clone was found once. The rearrangement joins TRBV15 to TRBJ1-6; TRBD1 is a possible D gene (5 bases). Trimming removed 5 bases at V and 0 bases at J, with 14 bases between. This CDR3 is built from 17 residues. Germline values: CDR1 LNHNV, CDR2 YYDKDF (reference sequence). CDR3 bases: TGTGCCACCAGCGGGGTTTGGGGGAGCTCCTATAATTCACCCCTCCACTTT. Translation gives CATSGVWGSSYNSPLHF.

This clone was counted once. V usage is TRBV7-2 and J usage is TRBJ2-2, with D hard to call. The CDR3 length is 15 residues. Germline values: CDR1 SGHTA, CDR2 FQGNSA. V lost 5 bases and J 1 base, leaving 11 bases between the germline ends. The CDR3 sequence: CASSPGRMNTGELFF. DNA of the CDR3: TGTGCCAGCAGCCCAGGACGGATGAACACCGGGGAGCTGTTTTTT.

This chain links TRBV5-4 with TRBJ2-7; 9 positions agree with TRBD1. The junction had 7 bases not matched to a gene; V was cut back by 2 bases and J by 7 bases. Germline CDR1 SGHNT, CDR2 YYREEE (reference sequence). The CDR3 runs 14 residues. The CDR3 spells CASSFTGGFDEQYF. As DNA, the CDR3 is TGTGCCAGCAGCTTCACAGGGGGCTTCGATGAGCAGTACTTC. Filled out from reference TRBV5-4 and TRBJ2-7, the complete variable domain reads ETGVTQSPTHLIKTRGQQVTLRCSSQSGHNTVSWYQQALGQGPQFIFQYYREEENGRGNFPPRFSGLQFPNYSSELNVNALELDDSALYLCASSFTGGFDEQYFGPGTRLTVT.